The entry below describes one T cell receptor (beta chain). The antigen remains undetermined. This record belongs to a study of T cell repertoires in cytomegalovirus infection. Study observations and caveats: Individuals carrying CMV plus the relevant HLA were identified by cumulative frequency of public TCR beta families.

TCRdb analysed the reads with MiXCR anew, one entry per CDR3 protein. The repertoire consists of about 130,000 distinct CDR3 sequences, with roughly a quarter occurring once and the leading ten covering 30% to 35%. Trimming removed 6 bases at V and 7 bases at J, with 9 bases between. The CDR3 runs 11 residues. Material: PBMCs, sequenced either directly or after in vitro stimulation (not recorded which). This rearrangement joins TRBV12-3 or TRBV12-4 to TRBJ1-2; D remains unclear. The clonotype originates from a human donor in good health (CMV status not recorded). Some clones in this sample may be carry-over from other donors' samples. The CDR3 DNA reads TGTGCCAGCAGACTACGGGGTGGCTACACCTTC. Amino acid sequence: CASRLRGGYTF.